Below, 5 T cell receptor beta chains from the same sample are listed, as sequenced in a study of early T cells in non-severe SARS-CoV-2 infection. Each CDR3 protein is one row after TCRdb ran MiXCR on the 5' RACE reads. Here the sample spans roughly 65,000 distinct CDR3 sequences, 9% to 15% being singletons. The sample consisted of whole blood. These receptors all come from an adult who was a healthcare worker with PCR-confirmed SARS-CoV-2 infection or an uninfected control (not recorded which).

This clonotype was counted only a few times. This rearrangement joins TRBV11-2 to TRBJ1-1; D gene uncertain. Germline V gene data show CDR1 as SGHAT and CDR2 as FQNNGV. Trimming pared 11 bases from V and 0 bases from J, leaving 7 bases between. The CDR3 has 11 amino acids. The chain's CDR3 is CAVTVNTEAFF. Here the CDR3 DNA reads TGTGCCGTTACAGTGAACACTGAAGCTTTCTTT.

This clonotype appeared many times. This chain connects TRBV14 to TRBJ2-3, with D possibly being TRBD1 or TRBD2 (5 bases each). This CDR3 is built from 16 residues. Germline V lookup: CDR1 SGHDN, CDR2 FVKESK. Trimming pared 3 bases from V and 3 bases from J, leaving 16 bases between. CDR3: CASSQEPGRWTDTQYF. CDR3 DNA sequence: TGTGCCAGCAGCCAGGAACCAGGGAGATGGACAGATACGCAGTATTTT.

This clonotype occurred once. The chain has TRBV29-1 and TRBJ2-3; D may be TRBD1 or TRBD2 (5 bases each). This CDR3 region has 13 residues. Trimming stripped 7 bases from V and 1 base from J, with 12 bases between. Looked up from germline, CDR1 is SQVTM and CDR2 is ANQGSEA. CDR3 loop: CSAAQGGTDTQYF. In DNA form, the CDR3 reads TGCAGCGCCGCGCAGGGAGGCACAGATACGCAGTATTTT.

This clonotype was detected only a few times. The chain carries TRBV5-1 and TRBJ2-1; a possible D gene is TRBD1 (6 bases). CDR3 length: 15 amino acids. Germline V gene data show CDR1 as SGHRS and CDR2 as YFSETQ. With 4 bases removed from V and 0 bases from J, the gap between germline ends came to 11 bases. This chain's CDR3 is CASSPDRSSYNEQFF. In DNA, the CDR3 is TGCGCCAGCAGCCCGGACAGAAGCTCCTACAATGAGCAGTTCTTC.

This clonotype was picked up many times. The chain employs TRBV14 and TRBJ1-1; no definite D call. From germline, CDR1 is SGHDN and CDR2 FVKESK. CDR3 length equals 14 residues. V gave up 3 bases and J gave up 2 bases, with 10 bases separating them. The CDR3 DNA follows: TGTGCCAGCAGCCAGGTCAACAGTAACACTGAAGCTTTCTTT. It specifies CASSQVNSNTEAFF.